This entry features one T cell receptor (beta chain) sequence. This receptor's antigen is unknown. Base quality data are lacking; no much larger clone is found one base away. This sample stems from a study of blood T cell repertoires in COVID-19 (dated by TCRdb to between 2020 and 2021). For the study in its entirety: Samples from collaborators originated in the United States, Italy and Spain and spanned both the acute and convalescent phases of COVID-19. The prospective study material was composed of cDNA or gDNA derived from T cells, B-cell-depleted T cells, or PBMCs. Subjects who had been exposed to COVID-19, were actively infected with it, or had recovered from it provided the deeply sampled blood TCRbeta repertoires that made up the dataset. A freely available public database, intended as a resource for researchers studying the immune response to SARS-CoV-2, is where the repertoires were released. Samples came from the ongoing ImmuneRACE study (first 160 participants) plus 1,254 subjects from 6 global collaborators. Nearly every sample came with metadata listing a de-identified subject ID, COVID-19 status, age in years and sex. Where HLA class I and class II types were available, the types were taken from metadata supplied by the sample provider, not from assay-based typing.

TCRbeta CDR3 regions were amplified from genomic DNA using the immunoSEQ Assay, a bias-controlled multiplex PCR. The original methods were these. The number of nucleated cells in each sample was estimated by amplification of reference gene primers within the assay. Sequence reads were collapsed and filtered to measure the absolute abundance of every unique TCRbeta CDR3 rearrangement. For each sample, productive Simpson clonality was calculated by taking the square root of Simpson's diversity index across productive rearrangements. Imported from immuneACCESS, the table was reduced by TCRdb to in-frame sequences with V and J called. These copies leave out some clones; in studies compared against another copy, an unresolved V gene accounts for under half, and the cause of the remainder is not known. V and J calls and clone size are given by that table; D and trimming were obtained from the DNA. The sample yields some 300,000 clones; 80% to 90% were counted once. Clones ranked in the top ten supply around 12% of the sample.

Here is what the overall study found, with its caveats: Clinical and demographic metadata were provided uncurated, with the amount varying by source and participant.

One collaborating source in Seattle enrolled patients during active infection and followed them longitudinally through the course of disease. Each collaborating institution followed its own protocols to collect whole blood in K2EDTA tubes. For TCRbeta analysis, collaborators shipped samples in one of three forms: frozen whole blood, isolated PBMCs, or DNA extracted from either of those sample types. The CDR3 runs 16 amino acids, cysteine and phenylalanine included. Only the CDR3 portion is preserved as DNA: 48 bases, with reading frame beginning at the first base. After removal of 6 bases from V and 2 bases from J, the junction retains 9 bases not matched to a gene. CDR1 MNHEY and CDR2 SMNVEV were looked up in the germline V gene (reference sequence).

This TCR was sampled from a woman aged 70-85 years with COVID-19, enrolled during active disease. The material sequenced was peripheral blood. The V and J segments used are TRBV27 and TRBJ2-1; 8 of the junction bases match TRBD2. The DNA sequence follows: TGTGCCAGCAGGTTAAGTGGGCGGGGGGCCTACAATGAGCAGTTCTTC. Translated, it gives CASRLSGRGAYNEQFF.